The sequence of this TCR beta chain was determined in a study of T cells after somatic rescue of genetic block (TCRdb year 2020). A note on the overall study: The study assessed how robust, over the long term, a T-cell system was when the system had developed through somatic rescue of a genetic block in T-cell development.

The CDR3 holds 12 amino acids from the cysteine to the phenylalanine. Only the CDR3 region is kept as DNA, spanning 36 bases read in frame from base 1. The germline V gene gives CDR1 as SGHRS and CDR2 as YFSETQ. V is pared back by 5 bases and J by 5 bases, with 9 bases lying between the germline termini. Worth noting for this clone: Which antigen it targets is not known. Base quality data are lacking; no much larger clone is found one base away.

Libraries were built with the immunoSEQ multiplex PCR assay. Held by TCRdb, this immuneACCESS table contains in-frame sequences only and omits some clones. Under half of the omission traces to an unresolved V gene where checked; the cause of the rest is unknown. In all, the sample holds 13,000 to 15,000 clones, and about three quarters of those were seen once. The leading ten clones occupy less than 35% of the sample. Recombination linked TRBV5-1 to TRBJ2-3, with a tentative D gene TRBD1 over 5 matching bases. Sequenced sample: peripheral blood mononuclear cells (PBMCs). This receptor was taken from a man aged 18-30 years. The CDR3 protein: CASRTVGDTQYF. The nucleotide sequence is TGCGCCAGCAGGACAGTTGGAGATACGCAGTATTTT.